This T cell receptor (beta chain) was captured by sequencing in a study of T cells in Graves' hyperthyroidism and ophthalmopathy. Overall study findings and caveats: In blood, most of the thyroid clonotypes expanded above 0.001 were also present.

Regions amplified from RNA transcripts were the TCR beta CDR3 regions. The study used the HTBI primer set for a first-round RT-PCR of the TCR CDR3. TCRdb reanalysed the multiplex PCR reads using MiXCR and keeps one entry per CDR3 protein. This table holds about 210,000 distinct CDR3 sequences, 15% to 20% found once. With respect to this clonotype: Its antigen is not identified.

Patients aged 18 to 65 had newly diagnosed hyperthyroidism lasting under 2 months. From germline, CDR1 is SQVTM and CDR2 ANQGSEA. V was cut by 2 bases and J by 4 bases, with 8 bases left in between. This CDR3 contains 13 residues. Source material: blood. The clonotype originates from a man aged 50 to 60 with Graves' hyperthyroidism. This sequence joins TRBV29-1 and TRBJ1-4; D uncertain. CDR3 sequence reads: CSVELESNEKLFF. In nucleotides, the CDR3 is TGCAGCGTTGAATTAGAGAGTAATGAAAAACTGTTTTTT.